This TCR beta chain was sequenced during a study of blood T cell repertoires in COVID-19. Enrolled during active infection, Seattle patients were then followed longitudinally. Clones were read by immunoSEQ multiplex PCR, and TCRdb kept only the in-frame ones, dropping some. Seen here are about 420,000 clones, approximately 90% observed once, and the top ten hold roughly 0.84%. This clone has just a few counts. V was clipped by 5 bases and J by 11 bases, with 16 bases between them. Looked up from germline, CDR1 is MNHEY and CDR2 is SMNVEV (reference sequence). This CDR3 spans 13 amino acids. The rearrangement uses TRBV27 and TRBJ1-5; possible D gene TRBD1, 5 bases. This receptor was obtained from a man aged 18 to 30 with COVID-19, enrolled during active disease. Sequences were obtained from peripheral blood. Here the CDR3 DNA reads TGTGCCAGCAGTCCGGAGGGGTACGGGGCCCAGCATTTT. It translates to CASSPEGYGAQHF.